The present entry profiles one T cell receptor (beta chain) with its context. Its target antigen remains unknown. No qualities accompany the bases; no much larger clone lies one base away. This entry belongs to a study of shared T cell receptors in the human thymus (dated by TCRdb to about 2021). In the study overall: The study investigated the way shared, self-reactive T-cell receptor alpha chains are produced in the human thymus.

Library creation used the immunoSEQ multiplex PCR assay. This immuneACCESS table, as held by TCRdb, lists in-frame sequences with V and J called but not all clones. Of the missing ones, under half trace to an unresolved V gene in checked studies; the others have no known cause. The sample table contains approximately 660,000 clones; only one count was recorded for roughly 90% of them. The top ten clonotypes cover 0.0085% to 0.012% of the sample. Including cysteine and phenylalanine, the CDR3 has 15 amino acids. Of the read, only the CDR3 DNA is kept; its 45 bases are in frame from base 1. The germline V gene (reference sequence) gives CDR1 as SEHNR and CDR2 as FQNEAQ. Trimmed from V: 4 bases; trimmed from J: 7 bases; junction bases lacking a gene match: 5. This sample also appeared in a second study, on human thymus T cells. That second report states: The donors were immunologically healthy infants in Finland who had open corrective cardiac surgery for congenital heart defects. Thymus tissue was collected as surgical resects that were removed during corrective cardiac surgery. V and J gene segment usage appeared biased in both thymic and peripheral blood repertoires. According to the related research, thymic TCR repertoires were highly overlapping among unrelated individuals. The study described the TCR alpha and beta repertoires in about eight infant thymus samples and a few matching peripheral blood samples. The cohort included several male and a couple of female infants, with donor ages spanning 7 to 244 days. After being mechanically released from the tissue, thymocytes were kept at -70 degrees C in pellets of about 8.5-32 million cells. A QIAsymphony instrument was used to extract genomic DNA from frozen cell pellets. The immunoSEQ multiplex PCR assay was used to amplify the TCRB and TCRAD loci from a standardized quantity of quality-controlled genomic DNA. The amplicons covered the V(D)J region and were long enough to include the CDR3 and to identify the V and J genes. Amplicon sequencing was performed on an Illumina platform through the commercial immunoSEQ service. Primer bias and sequencing errors were corrected using previously described methods, and TCRAD and TCRB definitions followed the IMGT database. immunoSEQ Analyzer 3.0 and VDJTools were used for repertoire analysis, which covered basic statistics, V/J segment usage, diversity estimates, rarefaction and pairwise overlap. To estimate diversity, the Chao1, ChaoE, Efron-Thisted, Shannon and inverse Simpson indices were applied, and diversity was also estimated on datasets down-sampled to the smallest sample. Repertoire overlap used strict matching of CDR3 nucleotide sequence, V gene and J gene, with Jaccard-based multidimensional scaling clustering. On average, thymus samples gave 800,000 or so unique TCRB clonotypes, whereas blood samples gave roughly 80,000.

The sample consisted of thymocytes. This clonotype originated in a boy younger than two with a congenital heart defect. Donor details come from another sample of the same person, matched by shared clones. The chain is assembled from TRBV7-9 and TRBJ2-1, with TRBD2 identical over 12 junction bases. The nucleotide sequence reads as follows: TGTGCCAGCAGCTCAGGACTAGCGGGGCTGAATGAGCAGTTCTTC. It translates as CASSSGLAGLNEQFF.